These 10 T cell receptor beta chains came from one sample sequenced in a study of blood T cell repertoires in COVID-19 (TCRdb year 2020). Library prep was done by the immunoSEQ multiplex PCR assay. TCRdb holds this immuneACCESS table with in-frame rearrangements only. Some clones are missing; in checked studies, unresolved V genes explain under half, and the rest has no known cause. Recorded for this sample are over 75,000 clones; just over 85% of them occurred a single time. Around 1.9% of the sample comes from the top ten. The specimen was peripheral blood. The origin of the receptors is a man in his fifties or sixties with COVID-19, enrolled during active disease.

The chain combines TRBV19 with TRBJ2-3; weak D call: TRBD2 (7 bases). The germline gives CDR1 LNHDA, CDR2 SQIVND (reference sequence). V was clipped by 5 bases and J by 8 bases, with 26 bases between them. This CDR3 has 17 residues. Here the CDR3 reads CASSPRVAGAGRPTQYF. The CDR3 nucleotides read TGTGCCAGTAGTCCGAGGGTTGCGGGGGCGGGACGCCCTACGCAGTATTTT.

In its sample, this clone was seen a few times. The chain recombines TRBV15 with TRBJ1-1; D is unresolved. CDR3 size: 14 residues. V lost 2 bases, J lost 0 bases, and 7 bases lay in between. Germline assignment: CDR1 LNHNV and CDR2 YYDKDF (reference sequence). The CDR3 coding sequence is TGTGCCACCAGCAGACCGCCGGTGAACACTGAAGCTTTCTTT. This gives the protein CATSRPPVNTEAFF.

J is TRBJ1-1 and V is TRBV6-5, with D hard to call. The CDR3 consists of 13 residues. Germline V gives CDR1 MNHEY, CDR2 SVGAGI. V lost 8 bases, J lost 3 bases, and 13 bases lay in between. In nucleotides, the CDR3 is TGTGCCAGCGAAGAGATCTTGGACACTGAAGCTTTCTTT. Protein: CASEEILDTEAFF.

This clone was seen more than once but under ten times. The chain combines TRBV5-1 with TRBJ1-6; no clear D gene. V was trimmed by 0 bases and J by 5 bases, leaving 9 bases between them. The CDR3 spans 15 residues. The germline CDR1 and CDR2 sequences are SGHRS and YFSETQ. CDR3 in DNA: TGCGCCAGCAGCTTGGGGGCGCAGGATAATTCACCCCTCCACTTT. This sequence encodes CASSLGAQDNSPLHF. Supplemented by reference TRBV5-1 and TRBJ1-6, the full variable domain reads KAGVTQTPRYLIKTRGQQVTLSCSPISGHRSVSWYQQTPGQGLQFLFEYFSETQRNKGNFPGRFSGRQFSNSRSEMNVSTLELGDSALYLCASSLGAQDNSPLHFGNGTRLTVT.

J is TRBJ1-5 and V is TRBV4-1; D uncertain. V lost 1 base and J 2 bases, leaving 12 bases between the germline ends. The CDR3 length is 16 residues. Germline V lookup: CDR1 MGHRA, CDR2 YSYEKL. In DNA, the CDR3 is TGCGCCAGCAGCCAAGGAGGGAGCCCCGGCAATCAGCCCCAGCATTTT. It yields the protein CASSQGGSPGNQPQHF.

This chain uses TRBV28 with TRBJ2-7; D perhaps matches TRBD1 (6 bases). V lost 4 bases and J 2 bases, leaving 12 bases between the germline ends. There are 14 residues in the CDR3. Germline V gene lookup returns CDR1 MDHEN and CDR2 SYDVKM. The CDR3 DNA reads as TGTGCCAGCAGTTCGGACAGACTGACCTACGAGCAGTACTTC. Translation: CASSSDRLTYEQYF.

This clone was seen a handful of times. In the same sample, other DNA sequences code for this CDR3. This chain links TRBV6-5 with TRBJ1-2; maybe TRBD1 (5 bases). The CDR3 sequence is 13 residues long. Germline V gives CDR1 MNHEY, CDR2 SVGAGI. V was trimmed by 2 bases and J by 2 bases, leaving 6 bases between them. The CDR3 protein is CASSYGGNYGYTF. The CDR3 DNA is TGTGCCAGCAGTTACGGGGGGAACTATGGCTACACCTTC.

This clone was observed a single time. The V gene is TRBV15, the J gene TRBJ1-6, with TRBD1 matching over 7 bases. In germline, CDR1 is LNHNV, CDR2 YYDKDF (reference sequence). The CDR3 is 15 amino acids. V lost 4 bases, J lost 4 bases, and 4 bases stayed unmatched. In DNA form, the CDR3 reads TGTGCCACCAGCAAGGGGGCGACTTATAATTCACCCCTCCACTTT. It translates to CATSKGATYNSPLHF. Full variable domain (missing parts from reference TRBV15 and TRBJ1-6): DAMVIQNPRYQVTQFGKPVTLSCSQTLNHNVMYWYQQKSSQAPKLLFHYYDKDFNNEADTPDNFQSRRPNTSFCFLDIRSPGLGDTAMYLCATSKGATYNSPLHFGNGTRLTVT.

The genes are TRBV7-9 and TRBJ2-3; D is uncertain. Germline CDR1 is SEHNR and CDR2 is FQNEAQ (reference sequence). V was clipped by 9 bases and J by 6 bases, with 13 bases between them. CDR3 length equals 12 residues. CDR3 sequence reads: CASMVSVDTQYF. The DNA of the CDR3 is TGTGCCAGTATGGTATCGGTTGATACGCAGTATTTT.

This chain uses TRBV4-1 with TRBJ1-1; 9 nucleotides agree with TRBD1. This CDR3 spans 16 amino acids. Germline-derived CDR1 and CDR2 are MGHRA and YSYEKL. The J segment lost 5 bases and the V segment lost 1 base, leaving 8 bases of the junction unmatched. The CDR3 here is CASSQGRDRVGTEAFF. The CDR3 DNA sequence: TGCGCCAGCAGCCAAGGTCGGGACAGGGTCGGGACTGAAGCTTTCTTT.